What follows are 27 T cell receptor beta chains derived from one specimen sequenced in a study of T-cell reconstitution after alpha-beta-depleted transplantation in children. Unique molecular identifiers were incorporated into the prepared TCRbeta library. TCRdb called the PCR reads again in MiXCR, with one record for every CDR3 protein. Here the sample spans hundreds of thousands of distinct CDR3 sequences, around 13% being singletons. The sample was PBMCs, taken before TCRalphabeta/CD19-depleted stem cell transplant. The source is a girl aged 2-15 years with congenital amegakaryocytic thrombocytopenia, due to receive a stem cell transplant.

As concerns this clonotype: This sequence may be a read error, since a much larger clone differs from it by one base. The rearrangement links TRBV15 to TRBJ2-1; 8 bases align to TRBD2. This CDR3 contains 15 residues. Germline V gives CDR1 LNHNV, CDR2 YYDKDF (reference sequence). CDR3 loop: CATSSVAGPNNEPFF. The CDR3 DNA reads as TGTGCCACCAGCAGTGTAGCGGGGCCAAACAATGAGCCGTTCTTC.

The count of this clonotype is one. This sequence joins TRBV5-1 and TRBJ2-1; 9 nucleotides align to TRBD2. The CDR3 sequence is 19 residues long. With V trimmed by 4 bases and J by 0 bases, 14 bases remained unmatched. From germline, CDR1 is SGHRS and CDR2 YFSETQ. CDR3: CASSPLAGIPEGSYNEQFF. The CDR3, as DNA: TGCGCCAGCAGCCCCCTAGCGGGAATACCGGAGGGCTCCTACAATGAGCAGTTCTTC.

This clonotype has at least ten counts. The chain carries TRBV5-5 and TRBJ2-1; D not resolved. This CDR3 spans 15 amino acids. V was cut by 0 bases and J by 4 bases, with 11 bases left in between. CDR1 is SGHKS and CDR2 is YYEKEE in the germline V gene (reference sequence). Here the CDR3 reads CASSLAVANYNEQFF. The CDR3, as DNA: TGTGCCAGCAGCTTGGCTGTAGCTAATTACAATGAGCAGTTCTTC.

This clonotype was seen ten or more times. This chain links TRBV10-1 with TRBJ2-1; 7 bases fit TRBD2. CDR3 length equals 15 residues. The junction had 14 bases not matched to a gene; V was cut back by 9 bases and J by 6 bases. The V gene's germline CDR1 is WNHNN and CDR2 SYGVQD (reference sequence). The CDR3 region is CARVLLARPPNEQFF. As DNA, the CDR3 is TGCGCCAGAGTGCTACTAGCGAGGCCCCCCAATGAGCAGTTCTTC.

This clonotype was counted only a few times. The chain is built from TRBV5-1 and TRBJ2-7, with TRBD1 as a possible D gene (5 bases). V was shortened by 1 base and J by 2 bases, with 10 bases between the two germline ends. CDR3 length equals 14 residues. Germline lookup yields CDR1 SGHRS and CDR2 YFSETQ. The CDR3 bases are TGCGCCAGCAGCTTGATAGGGGTCACCTACGAGCAGTACTTC. Encoded protein: CASSLIGVTYEQYF.

Of note for this clonotype: A read error may be the cause here, since a much bigger clone is one base away. No conserved phenylalanine or tryptophan ends this CDR3, so it is likely a read error. The rearrangement joins TRBV6-1 to TRBJ2-7; TRBD2 matches at 13 bases. Per germline, CDR1 MNHNS and CDR2 SASEGT. The J segment lost 2 bases and the V segment lost 6 bases, leaving 13 bases of the junction unmatched. The CDR3 is 18 residues long. The DNA for the CDR3 is TGTGCCAGCAGACCCGGGACTAGCGGGATGTTTGGCACCTACGAGCAGTACTTG. Its protein is CASRPGTSGMFGTYEQYL.

This clonotype has more than one count but fewer than ten. The rearrangement uses TRBV5-1 and TRBJ1-2, with TRBD1 matching 12 bases. This CDR3 has 20 amino acids. Germline-derived CDR1 and CDR2 are SGHRS and YFSETQ. The V segment lost 3 bases and the J segment 0 bases; nucleotides outside the gene matches: 15. CDR3: CASSYPNLPGQGAPNYGYTF. The CDR3 region has the DNA TGCGCCAGCAGCTACCCTAACTTACCGGGACAGGGGGCGCCTAACTATGGCTACACCTTC. Looking up the rest from reference TRBV5-1 and TRBJ1-2 gives the full variable domain: KAGVTQTPRYLIKTRGQQVTLSCSPISGHRSVSWYQQTPGQGLQFLFEYFSETQRNKGNFPGRFSGRQFSNSRSEMNVSTLELGDSALYLCASSYPNLPGQGAPNYGYTFGSGTRLTVV.

This clonotype has a count of ten or more. This rearrangement joins TRBV7-6 to TRBJ1-1; the match to TRBD1 covers 7 bases. From germline, CDR1 is SGHVS and CDR2 FNYEAQ. There are 15 residues in the CDR3. The V and J ends lost 4 bases and 5 bases, in that order; junction bases with no gene match: 10. The CDR3 spells CASSSLDRSPTEAFF. In DNA form, the CDR3 reads TGTGCCAGCAGCTCCTTGGACAGGTCGCCAACTGAAGCTTTCTTT.

This clonotype was observed a handful of times. The chain combines TRBV7-9 with TRBJ2-1; unclear D gene. Germline CDR1 is SEHNR and CDR2 is FQNEAQ (reference sequence). V lost 4 bases and J 7 bases, leaving 14 bases between the germline ends. The CDR3 totals 14 residues. The CDR3 protein is CASSSHKPRNEQFF. The CDR3 DNA reads as TGTGCCAGCAGCTCCCATAAACCCCGGAATGAGCAGTTCTTC.

A note on this clonotype: One base away lies a much larger clone, so this may be a sequencing read error. The chain employs TRBV4-2 and TRBJ2-1; unclear D gene. Trimming left V 9 bases short and J 2 bases short, with 17 bases between. Germline assignment: CDR1 LGHNA and CDR2 YNFKEQ. The CDR3 spans 15 residues. CDR3 in amino acids: CARSYVPITYNEQFF. The CDR3 coding sequence is TGTGCCAGAAGCTACGTCCCTATCACCTACAATGAGCAGTTCTTC.

V usage is TRBV5-1 and J usage is TRBJ2-3, with D possibly matching TRBD2 (6 bases). There are 20 residues in the CDR3. CDR1 and CDR2 (germline): SGHRS, YFSETQ. V was shortened by 1 base and J by 0 bases, with 24 bases between the two germline ends. The CDR3 coding sequence is TGCGCCAGCAGCTTGCGACTAGTGACTCAACTGTACCCTAGCACAGATACGCAGTATTTT. Translating gives CASSLRLVTQLYPSTDTQYF.

In this sample, this clonotype turned up many times. The chain employs TRBV7-9 and TRBJ1-2, with TRBD1 matching over 10 bases. From germline, CDR1 is SEHNR and CDR2 FQNEAQ (reference sequence). The V gene end was trimmed by 4 bases and the J gene end by 1 base; junction bases not matched to a gene: 6. The CDR3 is 16 amino acids. This chain's CDR3 is CASSSMGTGDNYGYTF. The CDR3 DNA sequence: TGTGCCAGCAGCTCCATGGGGACAGGGGATAACTATGGCTACACCTTC.

This clonotype was counted many times. The V gene is TRBV10-3, the J gene TRBJ2-1, with a tentative D call TRBD2 (6 bases). V was cut by 10 bases and J by 4 bases, with 14 bases left in between. CDR3 size: 13 residues. Germline V lookup: CDR1 ENHRY, CDR2 SYGVKD. CDR3 loop: CATSGGGYNEQFF. CDR3 in DNA: TGTGCCACAAGCGGTGGAGGGTACAATGAGCAGTTCTTC.

This clonotype was counted ten times or more. The V and J genes are TRBV10-3 and TRBJ2-3, with 8 bases matching TRBD2. CDR3 length: 18 residues. Per germline, CDR1 ENHRY and CDR2 SYGVKD. J gave up 2 bases and V 3 bases, and 13 bases lay outside the gene matches. CDR3 sequence: CAISEVEREPELTDTQYF. CDR3 nucleotide sequence: TGTGCCATCAGTGAAGTCGAGCGGGAGCCTGAACTCACAGATACGCAGTATTTT.

This clonotype was counted at least ten times. The chain combines TRBV7-3 with TRBJ2-3; D unclear. Deletions cut 0 bases from V and 6 bases from J, with 10 bases between. CDR3 size: 14 residues. Germline V gives CDR1 SGHTA, CDR2 FQGTGA. CDR3 sequence: CASSLTGLPDTQYF. Written as DNA, the CDR3 is TGTGCCAGCAGCTTAACTGGGCTACCCGATACGCAGTATTTT.

The CDR3 is CASSSIGQSYEQYF. CDR3 coding DNA: TGTGCCAGCAGCTCCATCGGGCAGAGCTACGAGCAGTACTTC. V and J are TRBV6-1 and TRBJ2-7; D uncertain. The germline V and J ends were trimmed by 6 bases and 3 bases, with 15 bases remaining between them. The CDR3 covers 14 residues. The germline CDR1 and CDR2 sequences are MNHNS and SASEGT.

At least ten counts were recorded for this clonotype. CDR3 sequence: CSVVRDDNEKLFF. CDR3 in DNA: TGCAGCGTTGTCCGGGACGATAATGAAAAACTGTTTTTT. V usage is TRBV29-1 and J usage is TRBJ1-4; maybe TRBD1 (5 bases). The CDR3 runs to 13 residues. Per germline, CDR1 SQVTM and CDR2 ANQGSEA. Trimming took off 4 bases at V and 4 bases at J, with 10 bases between the two ends.

This chain connects TRBV12-3 or TRBV12-4 to TRBJ1-1, with D uncertain. The V end lost 6 bases, the J end lost 0 bases, and 11 bases lay between the germline ends. This CDR3 is 14 amino acids long. The CDR3 DNA reads as TGTGCCAGCAGGCCCCCGGGGATGAACACTGAAGCTTTCTTT. This codes for CASRPPGMNTEAFF.

CDR3 sequence reads: CASTGGRQNIQYF. CDR3 nucleotide sequence: TGTGCCAGCACGGGGGGCCGCCAAAACATTCAGTACTTC. The J gene is TRBJ2-4, the V gene TRBV28, with D possibly matching TRBD2 (7 bases). Germline V gives CDR1 MDHEN, CDR2 SYDVKM. The length of the CDR3 is 13 residues. Trimming removed 7 bases from V and 5 bases from J, with 12 bases in between.

This clonotype has more than one count but fewer than ten. The chain couples TRBV10-1 to TRBJ2-5; D is possibly TRBD2 (6 bases). The germline gives CDR1 WNHNN, CDR2 SYGVQD (reference sequence). The V end was cut by 2 bases, the J end by 2 bases, with 33 bases between. The CDR3 sequence is 22 residues long. This chain's CDR3 is CASSEPDNSQNDPGEQQETQYF. The CDR3 DNA reads as TGCGCCAGCAGTGAGCCCGACAATTCCCAGAACGACCCGGGGGAGCAGCAAGAGACCCAGTACTTC.

This sequence joins TRBV5-6 and TRBJ1-5, with 8 positions matching TRBD1. This CDR3 contains 16 residues. Germline values: CDR1 SGHDT, CDR2 YYEEEE. V trimming: 0 bases; J trimming: 4 bases; junction bases outside the gene matches: 6. CDR3 coding DNA: TGTGCCAGCAGCTTGGCCGGGACAGGCGGGAATCAGCCCCAGCATTTT. It translates to CASSLAGTGGNQPQHF. Looking up the rest from reference TRBV5-6 and TRBJ1-5 gives the full variable domain: DAGVTQSPTHLIKTRGQQVTLRCSPKSGHDTVSWYQQALGQGPQFIFQYYEEEERQRGNFPDRFSGHQFPNYSSELNVNALLLGDSALYLCASSLAGTGGNQPQHFGDGTRLSIL.

This clonotype was observed many times. This chain links TRBV5-1 with TRBJ2-3; the match to TRBD2 covers 10 bases. V was clipped by 4 bases and J by 6 bases; unmatched bases: 11. This CDR3 region has 16 residues. Germline-derived CDR1 and CDR2 are SGHRS and YFSETQ. CDR3 sequence reads: CASSLRTSGITDTQYF. The CDR3 nucleotides read TGCGCCAGCAGCCTCCGGACTAGCGGCATTACGGATACGCAGTATTTT.

This clonotype was counted ten times or more. The J gene is TRBJ2-7, the V gene TRBV5-5; no reliable D call. CDR1 is SGHKS and CDR2 is YYEKEE in the germline V gene (reference sequence). The CDR3 spans 13 residues. V was pared by 2 bases and J by 3 bases, with 9 bases between. CDR3 sequence (DNA): TGTGCCAGCAGCTTTCGTGAAGGCTACGAGCAGTACTTC. It is translated as CASSFREGYEQYF.

This clonotype was recorded at least ten times. The J gene is TRBJ2-2, the V gene TRBV12-3 or TRBV12-4; 7 nucleotides match TRBD1. The CDR3 contains 18 residues. V shed 6 bases and J 0 bases; nucleotides not matched to a gene: 13. In nucleotides, the CDR3 is TGTGCCAGCAGGATCCGGGACAGATTGTTCGCGAACACCGGGGAGCTGTTTTTT. Translation: CASRIRDRLFANTGELFF.

The chain recombines TRBV12-3 or TRBV12-4 with TRBJ2-3; no firm D call. The CDR3 spans 17 residues. Trimming took off 9 bases at V and 2 bases at J, with 24 bases between the two ends. In DNA form, the CDR3 reads TGTGCCAGTGCCGGGTGGGCAGCACTAAAATACACAGATACGCAGTATTTT. This sequence encodes CASAGWAALKYTDTQYF.

This clonotype was observed a few times. This rearrangement joins TRBV7-9 to TRBJ2-1; maybe TRBD1 (6 bases). The CDR3 totals 15 residues. V was shortened by 5 bases and J by 5 bases, with 16 bases between the two germline ends. Per germline, CDR1 SEHNR and CDR2 FQNEAQ (reference sequence). CDR3 nucleotide sequence: TGTGCCAGCAGCATAAACCCTGACAGGCACAATGAGCAGTTCTTC. Its protein product is CASSINPDRHNEQFF.

As for this clonotype: The junction does not match germline at one end; this may be a read error. The chain links TRBV20-1 to TRBJ2-1, with TRBD2 matching over 10 bases. Germline CDR1 DFQATT, CDR2 SNEGSKA (reference sequence). The CDR3 extends over 17 amino acids. The CDR3 loop is CCASPGTSVSPGDEQFF. In DNA, the CDR3 is TGCTGTGCTAGTCCCGGGACTAGCGTTTCCCCCGGGGATGAGCAGTTCTTC.